This T cell receptor beta chain was sequenced during a study of T cell responses to AZD1222 COVID-19 vaccine. Across the whole study: Pooled in the analysis were second doses at about 4 or about 12 weeks. Study results and caveats: Increases in Spike-specific TCR breadth and depth were seen after two AZD1222 doses. In a largely white British group with more females than males, clonal diversity was possibly underestimated.

Assay used: immunoSEQ multiplex PCR; TCRdb lists only in-frame clones, some missing. This sample has 100,000 to 150,000 clones, with about 94% found just once. Comments on this clone: Its antigen is unidentified.

Germline assignment: CDR1 LGHNA and CDR2 YNFKEQ. V lost 1 base and J 5 bases, leaving 18 bases between the germline ends. The CDR3 spans 16 residues. The chain joins TRBV4-2 to TRBJ2-7, with a tentative D call TRBD1 (6 bases). The TCR originated in an adult in good health. This specimen consisted of peripheral blood, obtained on day 0 of AZD1222 vaccination. Here the CDR3 DNA reads TGTGCCAGCAGCCAAGCGGGACGGAAGGGGGACCACGAGCAGTACTTC. Protein product: CASSQAGRKGDHEQYF.